These 18 T cell receptor beta chains originate from one sample sequenced in a study of human CD8 memory T cell subsets. Libraries targeted TCR beta using 5' RACE with UMIs. TCRdb re-called the 5' RACE reads and gives one entry per CDR3 protein, without DNA. In total, the table holds fewer than 20,000 distinct CDR3 sequences. Sample: CD8+ T cells from PBMCs. These receptors all stem from a human donor in good health.

J is TRBJ1-6 and V is TRBV6-5; lacking DNA, the TRBD1 call made by TCRdb goes unchecked. The CDR3 is made up of 19 amino acids. Germline CDR1 MNHEY, CDR2 SVGAGI. The CDR3 spells CASSGDSTASSSYNSPLHF.

CDR3 region: CASSPDSSADTQYF. The chain has TRBV7-9 and TRBJ2-3; the TRBD2 assignment by TCRdb is unverifiable without DNA. The germline V gene encodes CDR1 SEHNR and CDR2 FQNEAQ (reference sequence). The CDR3 length is 14 residues.

The genes are TRBV2 and TRBJ2-1; the TRBD1 assignment by TCRdb is unverifiable without DNA. This CDR3 is built from 14 residues. The germline CDR1 and CDR2 sequences are SNHLY and FYNNEI. The CDR3 here is CASSPGQEYNEQFF.

The J gene is TRBJ2-1, the V gene TRBV24-1; checking the TCRdb D call of TRBD1 is not possible without DNA. Germline V CDR1 and CDR2: KGHDR, SFDVKD. The CDR3 runs 18 residues. CDR3: CATSAVTTQGASYNEQFF.

The chain uses TRBV3-1 and TRBJ1-2; no DNA is available, so the TRBD1 call from TCRdb remains unchecked. The CDR3 extends over 18 amino acids. Germline V CDR1 and CDR2: LGHDT, YNNKEL (reference sequence). The CDR3 loop is CASSHAIVTDTANYGYTF.

V and J are TRBV6-5 and TRBJ1-4. Germline CDR1 is MNHEY and CDR2 is SVGAGI. The CDR3 is 13 amino acids. The CDR3 protein is CASSYSMGEKLFF.

V usage is TRBV7-9 and J usage is TRBJ2-2; TCRdb indicates TRBD1, and absent DNA this call remains unverified. CDR1 is SEHNR, CDR2 FQNEAQ, per germline (reference sequence). The CDR3 has 16 amino acids. CDR3 sequence reads: CASSSTGQGNTGELFF.

The chain recombines TRBV7-2 with TRBJ2-3. There are 13 residues in the CDR3. Per germline, CDR1 SGHTA and CDR2 FQGNSA. The CDR3 sequence is CASSLVLTDTQYF.

This chain joins TRBV19 and TRBJ2-3; TCRdb proposes TRBD1, but this gene call is untestable without DNA. This CDR3 comprises 15 residues. The V gene's germline CDR1 is LNHDA and CDR2 SQIVND (reference sequence). This CDR3 is CASSAGGASTDTQYF.

The rearrangement links TRBV20-1 to TRBJ2-1; lacking DNA, the TRBD2 call made by TCRdb goes unchecked. The CDR3 is made up of 15 amino acids. Looked up from germline, CDR1 is DFQATT and CDR2 is SNEGSKA (reference sequence). The CDR3 sequence is CSASPIADTYNEQFF.

This chain uses TRBV7-3 with TRBJ2-1; the TCRdb D gene call, TRBD2, has no DNA to confirm it. The CDR3 is made up of 16 amino acids. Germline assignment: CDR1 SGHTA and CDR2 FQGTGA. The CDR3 reads CASSVGTSGIINEQFF. Full variable domain (rest looked up from reference TRBV7-3 and TRBJ2-1): GAGVSQTPSNKVTEKGKYVELRCDPISGHTALYWYRQSLGQGPEFLIYFQGTGAADDSGLPNDRFFAVRPEGSVSTLKIQRTERGDSAVYLCASSVGTSGIINEQFFGPGTRLTVL.

This chain joins TRBV6-5 and TRBJ2-1; TCRdb lists TRBD1, though no DNA is available to test this call. Per germline, CDR1 MNHEY and CDR2 SVGAGI. The CDR3 totals 15 residues. CDR3 loop: CASSYQGQGYNEQFF.

This chain connects TRBV27 to TRBJ1-3. Germline CDR1 is MNHEY and CDR2 is SMNVEV (reference sequence). There are 16 residues in the CDR3. CDR3 sequence reads: CASSFWPMGSGNTIYF.

The chain links TRBV2 to TRBJ1-1. From germline, CDR1 is SNHLY and CDR2 FYNNEI. The CDR3 spans 15 residues. This CDR3 reads CASSEGITRQGEAFF.

This chain joins TRBV23-1 and TRBJ2-5; no DNA is available, so the TRBD1 call from TCRdb remains unchecked. TRBV23-1 falls under the ORF class, with uncertain function. There are 14 residues in the CDR3. CDR3 residues: CASSQKDRGETQYF.

This clonotype is labeled medium-sized based on frequency. The genes are TRBV29-1 and TRBJ1-3; there is no DNA to check the TCRdb D call of TRBD1. Germline CDR1 and CDR2: SQVTM and ANQGSEA. The CDR3 runs 13 residues. The CDR3 loop is CSGLTGTGNTIYF. Based on the CDR3 plus reference TRBV29-1 and TRBJ1-3, the full variable domain is SAVISQKPSRDICQRGTSLTIQCQVDSQVTMMFWYRQQPGQSLTLIATANQGSEATYESGFVIDKFPISRPNLTFSTLTVSNMSPEDSSIYLCSGLTGTGNTIYFGEGSWLTVV.

The CDR3 is CASTSLGGGFDEQYF. The V and J genes are TRBV28 and TRBJ2-7; TCRdb returns TRBD2, unconfirmable since there is no DNA. Germline assignment: CDR1 MDHEN and CDR2 SYDVKM. The CDR3 is made up of 15 amino acids.

This clonotype is classed as medium-sized by frequency. J is TRBJ1-6 and V is TRBV20-1; the D call of TRBD1 rests on TCRdb alone, since no DNA is present to check it. The CDR3 runs 17 residues. The germline CDR1 and CDR2 sequences are DFQATT and SNEGSKA (reference sequence). This chain's CDR3 is CSAQELTGSVQGSPLHF.